This entry lists 2 T cell receptor beta chains sequenced from one sample in a study of cytomegalovirus exposure and HLA in healthy donors. Researchers ran the PCR with 60 Vbeta and 13 Jbeta primers. TCRdb keeps only in-frame clones here, not all; method: immunoSEQ multiplex PCR. The table has over 150,000 clones, 70% to 90% seen once. The sequencing input was PBMCs. All receptors derive from a young woman in good health and CMV-seronegative.

This chain connects TRBV7-9 to TRBJ2-7; possible D gene TRBD1, 5 bases. Germline loops: CDR1 SEHNR, CDR2 FQNEAQ (reference sequence). The CDR3 has 14 amino acids. V was pared by 5 bases and J by 3 bases, with 14 bases between. This CDR3 reads CASSRALGDYEQYF. DNA of the CDR3: TGTGCCAGCAGCCGGGCATTAGGGGACTACGAGCAGTACTTC.

This sequence joins TRBV25-1 and TRBJ1-1; 9 bases map to TRBD1. This CDR3 has 12 residues. From germline, CDR1 is MGHDK and CDR2 SYGVNS. Trimming at V came to 6 bases and at J to 11 bases, leaving 7 bases not matched to a gene. The CDR3 here is CASSGTGLFAFF. CDR3 in DNA: TGTGCCAGCAGCGGGACAGGGTTGTTTGCTTTCTTT.